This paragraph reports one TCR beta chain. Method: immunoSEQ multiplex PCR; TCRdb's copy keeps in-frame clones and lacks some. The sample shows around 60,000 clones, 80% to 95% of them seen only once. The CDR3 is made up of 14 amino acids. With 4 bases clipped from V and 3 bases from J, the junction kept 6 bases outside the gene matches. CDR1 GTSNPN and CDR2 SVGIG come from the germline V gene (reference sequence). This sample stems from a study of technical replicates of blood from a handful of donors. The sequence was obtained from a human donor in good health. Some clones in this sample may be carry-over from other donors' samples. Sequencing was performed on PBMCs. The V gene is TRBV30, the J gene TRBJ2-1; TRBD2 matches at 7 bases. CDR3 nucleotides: TGTGCCTGGACTAGCGGACTACGCTACAATGAGCAGTTCTTC. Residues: CAWTSGLRYNEQFF.